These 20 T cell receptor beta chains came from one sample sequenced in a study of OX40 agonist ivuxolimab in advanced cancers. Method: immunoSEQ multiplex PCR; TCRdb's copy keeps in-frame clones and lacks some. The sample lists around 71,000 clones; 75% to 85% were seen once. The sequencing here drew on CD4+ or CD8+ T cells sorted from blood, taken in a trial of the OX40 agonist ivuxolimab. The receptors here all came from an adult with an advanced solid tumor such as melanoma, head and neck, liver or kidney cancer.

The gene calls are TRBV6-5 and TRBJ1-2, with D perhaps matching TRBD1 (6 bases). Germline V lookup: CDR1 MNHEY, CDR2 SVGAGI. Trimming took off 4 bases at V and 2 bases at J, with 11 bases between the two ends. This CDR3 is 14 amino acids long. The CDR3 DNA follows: TGTGCCAGCAGTTCAGCAGGACAGAACTATGGCTACACCTTC. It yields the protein CASSSAGQNYGYTF.

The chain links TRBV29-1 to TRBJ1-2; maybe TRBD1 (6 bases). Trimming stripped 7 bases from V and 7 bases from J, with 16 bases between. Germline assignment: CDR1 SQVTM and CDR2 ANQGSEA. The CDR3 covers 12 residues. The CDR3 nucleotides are TGCAGCGGGCGCCGGGACACAGGTGGCTACACCTTC. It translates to CSGRRDTGGYTF.

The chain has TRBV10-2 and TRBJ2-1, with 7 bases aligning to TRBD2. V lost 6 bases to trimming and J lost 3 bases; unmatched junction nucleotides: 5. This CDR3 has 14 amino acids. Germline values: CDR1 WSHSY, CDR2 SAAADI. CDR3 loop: CASSSSGDYNEQFF. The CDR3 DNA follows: TGCGCCAGCAGCTCGAGCGGGGACTACAATGAGCAGTTCTTC.

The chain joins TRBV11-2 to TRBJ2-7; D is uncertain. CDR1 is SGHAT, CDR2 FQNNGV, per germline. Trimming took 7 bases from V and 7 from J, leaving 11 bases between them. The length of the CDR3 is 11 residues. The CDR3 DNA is TGTGCCAGCACCCTCCTCGGTGAGCAGTACTTC. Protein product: CASTLLGEQYF. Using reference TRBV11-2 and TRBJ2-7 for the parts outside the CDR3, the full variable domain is EAGVAQSPRYKIIEKRQSVAFWCNPISGHATLYWYQQILGQGPKLLIQFQNNGVVDDSQLPKDRFSAERLKGVDSTLKIQPAKLEDSAVYLCASTLLGEQYFGPGTRLTVT.

The CDR3 reads CASSLAGGGRYNEQFF. CDR3 nucleotides: TGTGCCAGCAGCTTAGCAGGCGGGGGGAGGTACAATGAGCAGTTCTTC. The chain combines TRBV7-9 with TRBJ2-1; 8 positions agree with TRBD2. The CDR3 has 16 amino acids. Germline values: CDR1 SEHNR, CDR2 FQNEAQ (reference sequence). J lost 4 bases, V lost 0 bases, and 5 bases had no gene match.

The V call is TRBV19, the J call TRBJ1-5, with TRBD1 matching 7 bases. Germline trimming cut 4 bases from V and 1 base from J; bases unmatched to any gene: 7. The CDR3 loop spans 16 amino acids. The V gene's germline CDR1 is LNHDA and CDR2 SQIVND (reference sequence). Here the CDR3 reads CASSTFGTASNQPQHF. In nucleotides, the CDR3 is TGTGCCAGTAGTACTTTTGGGACAGCGAGCAATCAGCCCCAGCATTTT.

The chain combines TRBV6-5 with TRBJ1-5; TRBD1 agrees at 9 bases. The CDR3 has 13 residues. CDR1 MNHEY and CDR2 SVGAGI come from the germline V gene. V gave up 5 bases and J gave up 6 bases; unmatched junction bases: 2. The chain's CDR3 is CASSRQGGQPQHF. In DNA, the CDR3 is TGTGCCAGCAGTAGACAGGGGGGTCAGCCCCAGCATTTT.

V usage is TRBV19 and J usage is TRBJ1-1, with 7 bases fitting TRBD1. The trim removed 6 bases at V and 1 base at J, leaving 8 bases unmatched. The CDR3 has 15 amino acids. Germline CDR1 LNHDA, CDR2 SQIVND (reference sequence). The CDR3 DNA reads TGTGCCAGTAGCGGTAGGACAGGTGGGAACACTGAAGCTTTCTTT. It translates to CASSGRTGGNTEAFF.

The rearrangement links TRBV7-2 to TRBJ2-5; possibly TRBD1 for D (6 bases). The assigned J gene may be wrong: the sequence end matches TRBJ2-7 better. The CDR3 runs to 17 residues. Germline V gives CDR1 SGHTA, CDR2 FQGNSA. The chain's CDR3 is CASSPQGSRQYSYEQYF. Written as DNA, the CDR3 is TGTGCCAGCAGCCCCCAGGGGTCGAGACAATACTCCTACGAGCAGTACTTC.

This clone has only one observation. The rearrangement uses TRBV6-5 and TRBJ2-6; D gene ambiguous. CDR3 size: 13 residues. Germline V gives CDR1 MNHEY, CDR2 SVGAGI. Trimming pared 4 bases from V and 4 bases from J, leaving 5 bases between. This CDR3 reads CASSSLGANVLTF. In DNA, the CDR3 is TGTGCCAGCAGTTCCCTCGGGGCCAACGTCCTGACTTTC.

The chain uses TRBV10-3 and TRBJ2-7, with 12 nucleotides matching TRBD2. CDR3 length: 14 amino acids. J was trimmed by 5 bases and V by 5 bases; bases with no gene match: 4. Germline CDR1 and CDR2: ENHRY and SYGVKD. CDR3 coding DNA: TGTGCCATCAGTCGACTAGCGGGGGCTGACGAGCAGTACTTC. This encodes CAISRLAGADEQYF.

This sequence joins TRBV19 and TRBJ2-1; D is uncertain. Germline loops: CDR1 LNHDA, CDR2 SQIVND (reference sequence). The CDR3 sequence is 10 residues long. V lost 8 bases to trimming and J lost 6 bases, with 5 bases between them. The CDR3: CASSANEQFF. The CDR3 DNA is TGTGCCAGTTCGGCCAATGAGCAGTTCTTC.

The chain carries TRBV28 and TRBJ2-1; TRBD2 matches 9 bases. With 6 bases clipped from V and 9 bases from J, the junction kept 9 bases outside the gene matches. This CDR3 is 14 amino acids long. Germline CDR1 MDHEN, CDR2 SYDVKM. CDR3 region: CASSFTSGPSEQFF. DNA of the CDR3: TGTGCCAGCAGCTTTACTAGCGGGCCGTCTGAGCAGTTCTTC.

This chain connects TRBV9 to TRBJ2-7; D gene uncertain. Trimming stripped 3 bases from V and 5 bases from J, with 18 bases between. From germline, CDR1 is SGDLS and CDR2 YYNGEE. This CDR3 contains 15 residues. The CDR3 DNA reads TGTGCCAGCAGCGCGGACGGAGCTCCGGTAAACGAGCAGTACTTC. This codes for CASSADGAPVNEQYF.

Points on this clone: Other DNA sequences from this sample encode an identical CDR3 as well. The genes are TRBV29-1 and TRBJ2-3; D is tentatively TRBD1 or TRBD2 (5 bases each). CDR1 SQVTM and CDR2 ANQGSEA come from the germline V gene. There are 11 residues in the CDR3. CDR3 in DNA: TGCTCCGGGACGAACACGGATACGCAGTATTTT. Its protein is CSGTNTDTQYF.

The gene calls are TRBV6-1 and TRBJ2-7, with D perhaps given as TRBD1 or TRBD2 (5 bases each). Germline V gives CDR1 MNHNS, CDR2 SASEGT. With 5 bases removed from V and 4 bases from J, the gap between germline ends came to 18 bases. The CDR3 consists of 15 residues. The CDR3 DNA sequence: TGTGCCAGCAGTCCTTCTTGGGGACCCGTTTACGAGCAGTACTTC. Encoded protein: CASSPSWGPVYEQYF.

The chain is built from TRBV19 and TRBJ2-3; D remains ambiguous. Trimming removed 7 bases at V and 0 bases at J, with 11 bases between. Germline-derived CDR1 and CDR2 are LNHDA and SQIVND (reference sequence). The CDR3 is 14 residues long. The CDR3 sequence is CASKAQGSTDTQYF. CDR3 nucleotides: TGTGCCAGTAAAGCCCAAGGGAGCACAGATACGCAGTATTTT.

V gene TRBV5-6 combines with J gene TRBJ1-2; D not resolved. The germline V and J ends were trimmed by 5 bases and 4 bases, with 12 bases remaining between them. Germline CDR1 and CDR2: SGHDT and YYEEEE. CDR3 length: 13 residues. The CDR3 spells CASRPQSVYGYTF. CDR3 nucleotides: TGTGCCAGCAGGCCCCAGTCGGTCTATGGCTACACCTTC.

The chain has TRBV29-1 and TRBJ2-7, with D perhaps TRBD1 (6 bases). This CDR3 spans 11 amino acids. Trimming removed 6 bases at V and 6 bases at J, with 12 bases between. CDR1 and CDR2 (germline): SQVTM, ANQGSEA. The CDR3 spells CSVANRVEQYF. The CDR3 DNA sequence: TGCAGCGTGGCCAACAGGGTCGAGCAGTACTTC.

CDR3: CASSRYSQTEAFF. CDR3 in DNA: TGTGCCAGCAGCCGTTACTCCCAAACTGAAGCTTTCTTT. The chain combines TRBV9 with TRBJ1-1; D is ambiguous. CDR1 and CDR2 from the germline V gene are SGDLS and YYNGEE. The CDR3 totals 13 residues. Trimming took off 4 bases at V and 5 bases at J, with 12 bases between the two ends.